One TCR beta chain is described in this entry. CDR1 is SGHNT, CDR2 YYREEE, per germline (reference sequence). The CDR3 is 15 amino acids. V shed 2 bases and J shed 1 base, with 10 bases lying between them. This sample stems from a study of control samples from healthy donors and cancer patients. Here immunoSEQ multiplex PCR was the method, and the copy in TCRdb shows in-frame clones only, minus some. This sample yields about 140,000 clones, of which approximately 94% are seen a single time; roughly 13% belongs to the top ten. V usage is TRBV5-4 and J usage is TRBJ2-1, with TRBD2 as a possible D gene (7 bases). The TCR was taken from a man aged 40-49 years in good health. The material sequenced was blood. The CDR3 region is CASSLGGVSYNEQFF. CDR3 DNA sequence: TGTGCCAGCAGCTTAGGGGGGGTATCCTACAATGAGCAGTTCTTC. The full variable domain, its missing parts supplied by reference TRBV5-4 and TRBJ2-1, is ETGVTQSPTHLIKTRGQQVTLRCSSQSGHNTVSWYQQALGQGPQFIFQYYREEENGRGNFPPRFSGLQFPNYSSELNVNALELDDSALYLCASSLGGVSYNEQFFGPGTRLTVL.